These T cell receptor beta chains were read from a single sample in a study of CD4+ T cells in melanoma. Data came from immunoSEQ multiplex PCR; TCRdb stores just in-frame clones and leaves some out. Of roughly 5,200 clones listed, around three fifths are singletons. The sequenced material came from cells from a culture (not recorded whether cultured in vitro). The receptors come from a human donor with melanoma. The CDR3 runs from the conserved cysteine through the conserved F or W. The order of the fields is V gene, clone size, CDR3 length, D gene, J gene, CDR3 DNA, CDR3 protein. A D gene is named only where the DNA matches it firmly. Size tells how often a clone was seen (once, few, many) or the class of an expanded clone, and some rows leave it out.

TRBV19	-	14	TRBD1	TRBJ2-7	TGTGCCAGTAGTACCGGGGGACAGGGTGTTAAGCAGTACTTC	CASSTGGQGVKQYF
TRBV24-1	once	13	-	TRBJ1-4	TGTGCCACCAGTGATGAGTTTGGGGAAAAACTGTTTTTT	CATSDEFGEKLFF
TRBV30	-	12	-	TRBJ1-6	TGTGCCTGGAGCCCACGATACTCACCCCTCCACTTT	CAWSPRYSPLHF
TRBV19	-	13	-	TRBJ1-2	TGTGCCAGTAGTCCTGGCATCTTCTATGGCTACACCTTC	CASSPGIFYGYTF
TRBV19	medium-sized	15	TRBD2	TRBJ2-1	TGTGCCAGTAGTATAGCTAGCGGGGTTAACAATGAGCAGTTCTTC	CASSIASGVNNEQFF
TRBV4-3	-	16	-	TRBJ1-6	TGCGCCAGCAGCCAAGGGACACCAGAAACCAATTCACCCCTCCACTTT	CASSQGTPETNSPLHF
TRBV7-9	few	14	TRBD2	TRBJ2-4	TGTGCCAGCAGCTTAGACGCGGGGGTCAACATTCAGTACTTC	CASSLDAGVNIQYF
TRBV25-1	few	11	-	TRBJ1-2	TGTGCCAGCGGACCGGACTACGGCTACACCTTC	CASGPDYGYTF
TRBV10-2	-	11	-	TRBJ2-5	TGCGCCAGCAGTGCGGGGGAGACCCAGTACTTC	CASSAGETQYF
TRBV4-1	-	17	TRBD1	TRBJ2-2	TGCGCCAGCAGCCAAACCCCGGGACAGGCGAACACCGGGGAGCTGTTTTTT	CASSQTPGQANTGELFF
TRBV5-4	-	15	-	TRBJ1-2	TGTGCCAGCAGCTTGAAATCAGGGTTCCTCTATGGCTACACCTTC	CASSLKSGFLYGYTF
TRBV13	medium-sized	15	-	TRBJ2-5	TGTGCCAGCAGCACCCGACTGGGAACACAAGAGACCCAGTACTTC	CASSTRLGTQETQYF